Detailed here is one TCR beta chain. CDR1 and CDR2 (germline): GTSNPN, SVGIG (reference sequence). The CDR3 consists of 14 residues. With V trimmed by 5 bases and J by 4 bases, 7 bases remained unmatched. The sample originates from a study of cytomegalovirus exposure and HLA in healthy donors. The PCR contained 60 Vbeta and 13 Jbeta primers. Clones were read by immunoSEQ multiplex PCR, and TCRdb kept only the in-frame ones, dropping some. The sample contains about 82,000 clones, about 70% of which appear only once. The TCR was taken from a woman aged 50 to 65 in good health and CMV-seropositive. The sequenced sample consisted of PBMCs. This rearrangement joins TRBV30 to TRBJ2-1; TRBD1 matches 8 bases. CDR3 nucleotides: TGTGCCTGGGGGACAGGAGGGGAATACAATGAGCAGTTCTTC. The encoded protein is CAWGTGGEYNEQFF. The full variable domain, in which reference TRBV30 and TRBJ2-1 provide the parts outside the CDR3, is SQTIHQWPATLVQPVGSPLSLECTVEGTSNPNLYWYRQAAGRGLQLLFYSVGIGQISSEVPQNLSASRPQDRQFILSSKKLLLSDSGFYLCAWGTGGEYNEQFFGPGTRLTVL.